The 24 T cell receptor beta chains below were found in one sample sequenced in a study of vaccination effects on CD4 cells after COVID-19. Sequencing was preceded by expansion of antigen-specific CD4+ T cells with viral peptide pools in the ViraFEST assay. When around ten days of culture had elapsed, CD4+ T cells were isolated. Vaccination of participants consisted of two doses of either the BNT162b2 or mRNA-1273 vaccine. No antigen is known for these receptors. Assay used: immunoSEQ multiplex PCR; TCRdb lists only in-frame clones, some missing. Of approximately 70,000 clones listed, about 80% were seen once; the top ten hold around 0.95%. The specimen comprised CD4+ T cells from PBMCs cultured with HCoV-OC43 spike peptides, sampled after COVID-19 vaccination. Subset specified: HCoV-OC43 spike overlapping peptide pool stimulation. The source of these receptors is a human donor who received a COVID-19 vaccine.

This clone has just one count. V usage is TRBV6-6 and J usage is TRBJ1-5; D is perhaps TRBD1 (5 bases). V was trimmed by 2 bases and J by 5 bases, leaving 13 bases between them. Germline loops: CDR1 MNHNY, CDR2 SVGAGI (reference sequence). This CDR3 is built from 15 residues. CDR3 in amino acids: CASSYGGEGDQPQHF. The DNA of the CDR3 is TGTGCCAGCAGTTACGGGGGGGAAGGTGATCAGCCCCAGCATTTT.

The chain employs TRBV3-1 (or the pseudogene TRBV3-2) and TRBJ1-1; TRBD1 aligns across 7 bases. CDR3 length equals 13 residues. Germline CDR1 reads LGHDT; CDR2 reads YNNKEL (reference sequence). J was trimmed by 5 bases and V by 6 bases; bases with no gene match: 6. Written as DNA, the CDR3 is TGTGCCAGCAGTCAGACAGGGATAACTGAAGCTTTCTTT. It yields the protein CASSQTGITEAFF.

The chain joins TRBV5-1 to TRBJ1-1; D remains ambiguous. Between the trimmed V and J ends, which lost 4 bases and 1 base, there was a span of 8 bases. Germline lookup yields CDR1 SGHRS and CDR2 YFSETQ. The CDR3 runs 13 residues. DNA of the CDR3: TGCGCCAGCAGCATAACACCGAACACTGAAGCTTTCTTT. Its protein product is CASSITPNTEAFF.

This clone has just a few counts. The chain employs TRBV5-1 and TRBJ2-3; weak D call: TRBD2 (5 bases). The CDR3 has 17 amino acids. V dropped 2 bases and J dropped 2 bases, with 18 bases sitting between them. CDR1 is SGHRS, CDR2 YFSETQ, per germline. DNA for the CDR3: TGCGCCAGCAGCTTTTCAGGCCTACTAGGTTCCACAGATACGCAGTATTTT. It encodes CASSFSGLLGSTDTQYF.

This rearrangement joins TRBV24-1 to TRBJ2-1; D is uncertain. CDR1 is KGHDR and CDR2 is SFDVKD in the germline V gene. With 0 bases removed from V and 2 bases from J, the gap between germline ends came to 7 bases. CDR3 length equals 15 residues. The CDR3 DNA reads TGTGCCACCAGTGATTTGGGGTCTACCTACAATGAGCAGTTCTTC. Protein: CATSDLGSTYNEQFF.

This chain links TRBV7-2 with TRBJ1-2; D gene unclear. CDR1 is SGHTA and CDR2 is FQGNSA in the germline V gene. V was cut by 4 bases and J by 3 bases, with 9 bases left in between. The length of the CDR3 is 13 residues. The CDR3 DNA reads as TGTGCCAGCAGCTGGTCTCGGCACTATGGCTACACCTTC. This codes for CASSWSRHYGYTF.

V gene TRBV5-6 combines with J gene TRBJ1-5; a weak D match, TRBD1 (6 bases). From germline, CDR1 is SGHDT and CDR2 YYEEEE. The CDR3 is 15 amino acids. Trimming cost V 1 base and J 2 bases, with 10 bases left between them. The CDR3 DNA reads TGTGCCAGCAGCTTGCGGGGGCAGGGCAATCAGCCCCAGCATTTT. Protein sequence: CASSLRGQGNQPQHF. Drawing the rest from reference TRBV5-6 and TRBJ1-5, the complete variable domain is DAGVTQSPTHLIKTRGQQVTLRCSPKSGHDTVSWYQQALGQGPQFIFQYYEEEERQRGNFPDRFSGHQFPNYSSELNVNALLLGDSALYLCASSLRGQGNQPQHFGDGTRLSIL.

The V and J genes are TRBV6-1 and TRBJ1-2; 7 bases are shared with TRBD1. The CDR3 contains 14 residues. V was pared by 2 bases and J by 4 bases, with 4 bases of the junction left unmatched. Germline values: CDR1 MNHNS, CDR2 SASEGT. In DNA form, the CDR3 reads TGTGCCAGCAGTGAATCCCCAGGGGGCTATGGCTACACCTTC. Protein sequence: CASSESPGGYGYTF.

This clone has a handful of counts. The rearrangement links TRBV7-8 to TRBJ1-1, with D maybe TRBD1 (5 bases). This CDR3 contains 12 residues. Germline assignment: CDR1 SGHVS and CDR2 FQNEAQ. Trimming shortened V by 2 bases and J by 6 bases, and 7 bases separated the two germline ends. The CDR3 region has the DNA TGTGCCAGCAGCTTAAGGGGAGCTGAAGCTTTCTTT. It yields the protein CASSLRGAEAFF.

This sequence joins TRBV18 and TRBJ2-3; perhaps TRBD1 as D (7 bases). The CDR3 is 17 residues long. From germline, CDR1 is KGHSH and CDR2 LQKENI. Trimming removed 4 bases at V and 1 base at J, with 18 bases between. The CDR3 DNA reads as TGTGCCAGCTCACTTACCCAGGGGGGCGGCGGCACAGATACGCAGTATTTT. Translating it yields CASSLTQGGGGTDTQYF.

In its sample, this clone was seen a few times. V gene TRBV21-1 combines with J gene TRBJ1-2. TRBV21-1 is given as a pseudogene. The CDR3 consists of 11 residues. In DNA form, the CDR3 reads TGTGCCAGCAGCAGAAGTTATGGCTACACCTTC. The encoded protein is CASSRSYGYTF.

CDR3 loop: CATSDSQGGVAKNIQYF. The CDR3 region has the DNA TGTGCCACCAGTGATTCACAGGGGGGAGTAGCCAAAAACATTCAGTACTTC. The chain is built from TRBV24-1 and TRBJ2-4, with TRBD1 identical over 8 bases. CDR3 size: 17 residues. The J segment lost 0 bases and the V segment lost 2 bases, leaving 5 bases of the junction unmatched. Germline V CDR1 and CDR2: KGHDR, SFDVKD.

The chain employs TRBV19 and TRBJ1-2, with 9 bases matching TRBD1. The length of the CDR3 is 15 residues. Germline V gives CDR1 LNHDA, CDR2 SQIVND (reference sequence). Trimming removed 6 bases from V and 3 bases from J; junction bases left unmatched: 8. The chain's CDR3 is CASRDDRGGDYGYTF. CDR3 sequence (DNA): TGTGCCAGTAGGGATGACAGGGGGGGAGACTATGGCTACACCTTC.

The CDR3 sequence: CASSQQAGNTIYF. CDR3 DNA: TGTGCCAGCAGTCAACAGGCTGGAAACACCATATATTTT. V usage is TRBV6-5 and J usage is TRBJ1-3, with D possibly being TRBD1 (5 bases). CDR1 is MNHEY and CDR2 is SVGAGI in the germline V gene. This CDR3 comprises 13 residues. Trimming took off 5 bases at V and 2 bases at J, with 7 bases between the two ends.

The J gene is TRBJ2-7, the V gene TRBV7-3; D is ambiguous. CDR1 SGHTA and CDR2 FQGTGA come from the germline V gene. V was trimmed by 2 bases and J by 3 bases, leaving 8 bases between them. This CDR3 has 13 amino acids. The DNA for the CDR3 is TGTGCCAGCAGCTTACAGGACGGCTACGAGCAGTACGTC. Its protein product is CASSLQDGYEQYV.

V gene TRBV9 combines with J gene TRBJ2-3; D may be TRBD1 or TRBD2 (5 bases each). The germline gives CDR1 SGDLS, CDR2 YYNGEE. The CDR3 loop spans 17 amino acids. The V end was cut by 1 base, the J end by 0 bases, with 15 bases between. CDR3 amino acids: CASSVLPRGRSTDTQYF. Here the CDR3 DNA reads TGTGCCAGCAGCGTACTGCCGAGGGGTCGTAGCACAGATACGCAGTATTTT.

The CDR3 loop is CASSEAGTDTQYF. In DNA, the CDR3 is TGCGCCAGCAGTGAGGCAGGGACAGATACGCAGTATTTT. The rearrangement joins TRBV5-1 to TRBJ2-3, with D possibly being TRBD1 (5 bases). V was trimmed by 5 bases and J by 3 bases, leaving 10 bases between them. The CDR3 length is 13 residues. Germline CDR1 reads SGHRS; CDR2 reads YFSETQ.

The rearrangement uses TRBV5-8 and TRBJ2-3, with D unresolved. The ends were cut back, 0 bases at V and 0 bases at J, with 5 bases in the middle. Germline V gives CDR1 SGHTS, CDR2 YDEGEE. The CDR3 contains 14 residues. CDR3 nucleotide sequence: TGTGCCAGCAGCTTGGACCCTAGCACAGATACGCAGTATTTT. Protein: CASSLDPSTDTQYF.

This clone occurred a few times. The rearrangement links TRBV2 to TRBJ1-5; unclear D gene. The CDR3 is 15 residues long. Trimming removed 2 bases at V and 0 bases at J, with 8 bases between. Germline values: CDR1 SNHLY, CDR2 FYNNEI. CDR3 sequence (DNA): TGTGCCAGCAGTGAAATCTCTCTTAGCAATCAGCCCCAGCATTTT. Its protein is CASSEISLSNQPQHF.

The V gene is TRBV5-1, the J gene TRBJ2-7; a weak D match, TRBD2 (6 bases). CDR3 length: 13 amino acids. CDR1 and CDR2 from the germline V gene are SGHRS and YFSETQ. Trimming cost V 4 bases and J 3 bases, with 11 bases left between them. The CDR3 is CASSRDLGYEQYV. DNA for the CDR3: TGCGCCAGCAGCCGGGACTTAGGCTACGAGCAGTACGTC.

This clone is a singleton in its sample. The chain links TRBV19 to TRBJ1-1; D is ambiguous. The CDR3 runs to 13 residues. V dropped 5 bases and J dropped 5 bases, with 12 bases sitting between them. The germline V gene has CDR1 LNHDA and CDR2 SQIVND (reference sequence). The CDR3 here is CASSSARGTEAFF. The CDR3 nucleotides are TGTGCCAGTAGTTCAGCCCGAGGGACTGAAGCTTTCTTT.

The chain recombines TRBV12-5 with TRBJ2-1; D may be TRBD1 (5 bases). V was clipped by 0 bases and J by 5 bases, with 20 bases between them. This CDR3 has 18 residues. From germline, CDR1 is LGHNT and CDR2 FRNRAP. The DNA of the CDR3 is TGTGCTAGTGGTTTGGTACTGTCAGGGAAGGGTCCAAACAATGAGCAGTTCTTC. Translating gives CASGLVLSGKGPNNEQFF.

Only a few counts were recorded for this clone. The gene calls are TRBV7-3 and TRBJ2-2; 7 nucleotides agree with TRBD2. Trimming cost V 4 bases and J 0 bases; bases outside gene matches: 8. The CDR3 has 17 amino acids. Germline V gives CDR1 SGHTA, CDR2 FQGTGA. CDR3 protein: CASSSRGDPTNTGELFF. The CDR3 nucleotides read TGTGCCAGCAGCTCACGGGGGGACCCTACGAACACCGGGGAGCTGTTTTTT.

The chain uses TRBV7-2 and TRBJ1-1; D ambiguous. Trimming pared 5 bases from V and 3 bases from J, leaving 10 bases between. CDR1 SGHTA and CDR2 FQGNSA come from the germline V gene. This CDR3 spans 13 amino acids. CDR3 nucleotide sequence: TGTGCCAGCAGCCCCCGGAGTGACACTGAAGCTTTCTTT. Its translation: CASSPRSDTEAFF.